This entry describes one T cell receptor (beta chain). Its antigen is as yet unknown. Unique molecular identifiers were carried by the TCR beta cDNA libraries. TCRdb processed the PCR reads anew with MiXCR; each CDR3 protein has one entry. The sample gives a few hundred thousand distinct CDR3 sequences, 30% to 40% of which show up once; about 5.6% is in the top ten. The sample is drawn from a study of post-analysis software for immune sequencing data. At the level of the study: Included among the disease courses, which were recorded for the cohort, were relapsing-remitting, secondary progressive and progressive-relapsing multiple sclerosis. Notes on the study in general: Significantly lower normalized Chao1 diversity was seen in multiple sclerosis patients than in controls. Roughly five TRBV segments appeared more often in patients than in controls, and TRBV5-6, TRBV5-1 and TRBV20-1 were among these.

Germline CDR1 and CDR2: ENHRY and SYGVKD. The CDR3 runs to 14 residues. Trimming removed 6 bases from V and 8 bases from J; junction bases left unmatched: 8. The chain joins TRBV10-3 to TRBJ1-4; 8 nucleotides align to TRBD1. The TCR comes from a girl aged 2-17 years with multiple sclerosis. The sample was blood. CDR3 nucleotide sequence: TGTGCCATCAGAAACGACAGGGGAGGAGAAAAACTGTTTTTT. Translated: CAIRNDRGGEKLFF.